This TCR beta chain was profiled in a study of blood T cell repertoires in COVID-19. Overall study context: Acute and convalescent COVID-19 specimens originated in the United States, Italy and Spain. From T cells, B-cell-depleted T cells, or PBMCs came the material, which was cDNA or gDNA.

How the authors handled the data: Reference gene primer amplification in the assay estimated nucleated cell counts. TCRdb's copy holds only in-frame clones and misses some; the assay was immunoSEQ multiplex PCR. D and trimming come from the DNA, and the V and J calls and clone size come from that table. Among around 200,000 clones listed, around 80% were seen once. The V gene lost 8 bases and the J gene lost 5 bases, with 13 bases spanning the gap. The germline gives CDR1 MNHEY, CDR2 SVGAGI. This CDR3 spans 13 amino acids. V and J are TRBV6-5 and TRBJ1-5; TRBD1 is a possible D gene (6 bases). The source is a man in his fifties with active or convalescent COVID-19. The sample taken for sequencing was peripheral blood. CDR3 bases: TGTGCCAGCGGACGGACAGAGCATCAGCCCCAGCATTTT. This sequence encodes CASGRTEHQPQHF.